Below are 26 T cell receptor beta chains sequenced from a single sample in a study of T cell responses to AZD1222 COVID-19 vaccine. Sequencing was performed with immunoSEQ multiplex PCR; in TCRdb, only in-frame clones are kept and a portion is missing. This table has 180,000 or so clones, 88% appearing once. This sample comprised peripheral blood, obtained 28 days after the second AZD1222 dose. These receptors originate from an adult who received the AZD1222 COVID-19 vaccine.

V usage is TRBV6-5 and J usage is TRBJ2-7, with 10 bases fitting TRBD2. J lost 4 bases, V lost 6 bases, and 9 bases had no gene match. CDR3 size: 15 residues. Germline V gives CDR1 MNHEY, CDR2 SVGAGI. The CDR3 coding sequence is TGTGCCAGCAGCCCATCCGGGACTAGCGTATACGAGCAGTACTTC. Residues: CASSPSGTSVYEQYF.

CDR3 DNA: TGTGCCAGCAGCCCTGGTCAGGGTAGCGCTCAGCCCCAGCATTTT. It encodes CASSPGQGSAQPQHF. The rearrangement joins TRBV5-5 to TRBJ1-5, with D perhaps matching TRBD1 (5 bases). This CDR3 region has 15 residues. Trimming cost V 4 bases and J 6 bases, with 17 bases left between them. The germline V gene has CDR1 SGHKS and CDR2 YYEKEE (reference sequence).

This chain joins TRBV28 and TRBJ2-5; maybe TRBD2 (5 bases). This CDR3 is built from 14 residues. Germline assignment: CDR1 MDHEN and CDR2 SYDVKM. The V end lost 4 bases, the J end lost 4 bases, and 13 bases lay between the germline ends. This CDR3 is CASSWASRPETQYF. The CDR3 DNA reads TGTGCCAGCAGTTGGGCTAGCAGGCCAGAGACCCAGTACTTC.

The chain links TRBV6-2 or TRBV6-3 to TRBJ2-3; D uncertain. Trimming cost V 2 bases and J 4 bases, with 4 bases left between them. CDR3 length: 12 amino acids. In germline, CDR1 is MNHEY, CDR2 SVGEGT. The CDR3 sequence is CASSYIPDTQYF. CDR3 coding DNA: TGTGCCAGCAGTTACATACCAGATACGCAGTATTTT.

The rearrangement joins TRBV19 to TRBJ2-2; perhaps TRBD1 as D (5 bases). Trimming took 0 bases from V and 4 from J, leaving 15 bases between them. The CDR3 totals 17 residues. The germline V gene has CDR1 LNHDA and CDR2 SQIVND (reference sequence). The CDR3 protein is CASSIDLRGPSTGELFF. DNA of the CDR3: TGTGCCAGTAGTATAGATCTTAGGGGCCCCAGCACCGGGGAGCTGTTTTTT.

The CDR3 reads CASSFSGIGYTF. The CDR3 coding sequence is TGCGCCAGCAGCTTCAGTGGAATAGGCTACACCTTC. The rearrangement links TRBV5-1 to TRBJ1-2, with D uncertain. Germline CDR1 is SGHRS and CDR2 is YFSETQ. The CDR3 has 12 amino acids. The V and J ends lost 2 bases and 8 bases respectively, with 10 bases between them.

The chain couples TRBV2 to TRBJ2-1; D remains ambiguous. Trimming stripped 10 bases from V and 0 bases from J, with 13 bases between. Germline V gene sequence: CDR1 SNHLY, CDR2 FYNNEI. This CDR3 spans 14 amino acids. Written as DNA, the CDR3 is TGTGCCACCCAACTTGAAAGCTCCTACAATGAGCAGTTCTTC. Its protein product is CATQLESSYNEQFF.

The gene calls are TRBV7-9 and TRBJ2-4, with D uncertain. This CDR3 contains 13 residues. CDR1 and CDR2 from the germline V gene are SEHNR and FQNEAQ (reference sequence). V gave up 4 bases and J gave up 10 bases, with 14 bases separating them. CDR3 nucleotides: TGTGCCAGCAGCTCAAAACCGGGTCGAATTCAGTACTTC. It is translated as CASSSKPGRIQYF.

The chain has TRBV7-3 and TRBJ1-1; D ambiguous. The CDR3 spans 13 residues. Germline V CDR1 and CDR2: SGHTA, FQGTGA. V was shortened by 5 bases and J by 3 bases, with 10 bases between the two germline ends. CDR3 protein: CASSPDSDTEAFF. The DNA of the CDR3 is TGTGCCAGCAGCCCTGATTCGGACACTGAAGCTTTCTTT.

This clone was seen only a few times. The rearrangement joins TRBV5-1 to TRBJ2-1; the match to TRBD2 covers 7 bases. Germline CDR1 reads SGHRS; CDR2 reads YFSETQ. V lost 2 bases and J lost 8; bases outside the gene matches: 7. The CDR3 covers 14 residues. The CDR3, as DNA: TGCGCCAGCAGCTTCCGGGACTATGGCGATGAGCAGTTCTTC. This gives the protein CASSFRDYGDEQFF.

This clone was counted a single time. The J gene is TRBJ2-7, the V gene TRBV5-6; weak D call: TRBD1 (6 bases). Germline CDR1 and CDR2: SGHDT and YYEEEE. V lost 4 bases and J lost 1, with 12 bases in between. The CDR3 contains 14 residues. The CDR3 region is CASSQRTVSYEQYF. Written as DNA, the CDR3 is TGTGCCAGCAGCCAGAGGACAGTTTCCTACGAGCAGTACTTC.

The rearrangement joins TRBV28 to TRBJ2-7; 7 nucleotides align to TRBD1. This CDR3 contains 13 residues. V gave up 7 bases and J gave up 2 bases; unmatched junction bases: 5. Per germline, CDR1 MDHEN and CDR2 SYDVKM. CDR3 sequence reads: CASTQGTAYEQYF. The CDR3 region has the DNA TGTGCCAGCACCCAAGGGACAGCCTACGAGCAGTACTTC.

In the case of this clone: Other DNA sequences from this sample encode an identical CDR3 as well. CDR3 in DNA: TGCGCCAGCAGCTTGGGTGAAGGGGATAGCAATCAGCCCCAGCATTTT. This encodes CASSLGEGDSNQPQHF. This chain connects TRBV5-1 to TRBJ1-5; D is possibly TRBD1 (5 bases). The CDR3 consists of 16 residues. Germline CDR1 is SGHRS and CDR2 is YFSETQ. V lost 0 bases to trimming and J lost 0 bases, with 10 bases between them.

The chain is built from TRBV27 and TRBJ2-5; TRBD1 matches 11 bases. V trimming: 6 bases; J trimming: 7 bases; junction bases outside the gene matches: 4. Germline values: CDR1 MNHEY, CDR2 SMNVEV (reference sequence). The CDR3 sequence is 13 residues long. CDR3 DNA sequence: TGTGCCAGCAGGCGGACAGGGGGCGCGACCCAGTACTTC. This codes for CASRRTGGATQYF.

The gene calls are TRBV28 and TRBJ2-7; TRBD2 might be the D (6 bases). This CDR3 is 15 amino acids long. Deletions cut 6 bases from V and 0 bases from J, with 15 bases between. Germline CDR1 is MDHEN and CDR2 is SYDVKM. The chain's CDR3 is CASRSGGVSSYEQYF. DNA of the CDR3: TGTGCCAGCAGATCCGGCGGGGTCAGCTCCTACGAGCAGTACTTC.

The chain combines TRBV7-3 with TRBJ1-1; D is uncertain. This CDR3 contains 13 residues. V lost 7 bases and J lost 1, with 10 bases in between. The germline V gene has CDR1 SGHTA and CDR2 FQGTGA. CDR3 amino acids: CASNEQGNTEAFF. The CDR3 DNA is TGTGCCAGCAACGAGCAAGGGAACACTGAAGCTTTCTTT. Drawing the rest from reference TRBV7-3 and TRBJ1-1, the complete variable domain is GAGVSQTPSNKVTEKGKYVELRCDPISGHTALYWYRQSLGQGPEFLIYFQGTGAADDSGLPNDRFFAVRPEGSVSTLKIQRTERGDSAVYLCASNEQGNTEAFFGQGTRLTVV.

The rearrangement joins TRBV30 to TRBJ2-7, with 12 bases identical to TRBD2. V shed 2 bases, J shed 6 bases, and the junction held 11 bases outside the gene matches. Germline assignment: CDR1 GTSNPN and CDR2 SVGIG (reference sequence). This CDR3 comprises 16 residues. The CDR3 nucleotides read TGTGCCTGGAGTCCGATCTCAGGACTAGCGGGAACCGAGCAGTACTTC. Translating it yields CAWSPISGLAGTEQYF.

The rearrangement links TRBV6-5 to TRBJ2-7, with a tentative D call TRBD1 (6 bases). The germline CDR1 and CDR2 sequences are MNHEY and SVGAGI. V was shortened by 6 bases and J by 6 bases, with 9 bases between the two germline ends. CDR3 length: 11 amino acids. The DNA for the CDR3 is TGTGCCAGCAGCCAAGGGGGCGAGCAGTACTTC. Amino acids: CASSQGGEQYF.

The chain has TRBV7-9 and TRBJ2-1; D perhaps matches TRBD2 (5 bases). Trimming removed 5 bases from V and 6 bases from J, with 11 bases in between. The CDR3 has 13 residues. Germline CDR1 reads SEHNR; CDR2 reads FQNEAQ (reference sequence). Here the CDR3 DNA reads TGTGCCAGCAGCCCATCCACTAGCAATGAGCAGTTCTTC. This gives the protein CASSPSTSNEQFF.

This chain connects TRBV11-2 to TRBJ2-1, with TRBD2 matching 14 bases. The CDR3 is 15 amino acids. Trimming cost V 5 bases and J 8 bases; bases outside gene matches: 5. Germline V gene sequence: CDR1 SGHAT, CDR2 FQNNGV. The DNA for the CDR3 is TGTGCCAGCAGCGCGGGACTAGCGGGGGTCGATGAGCAGTTCTTC. It is translated as CASSAGLAGVDEQFF.

V usage is TRBV12-3 or TRBV12-4 and J usage is TRBJ1-2; D is unclear. This CDR3 spans 13 amino acids. V dropped 8 bases and J dropped 0 bases, with 10 bases sitting between them. The CDR3 DNA reads as TGTGCCAGCGGTTCACGATCTAACTATGGCTACACCTTC. It is translated as CASGSRSNYGYTF.

This sequence joins TRBV10-3 and TRBJ2-2; 8 bases fit TRBD2. The CDR3 extends over 19 amino acids. The germline gives CDR1 ENHRY, CDR2 SYGVKD. The junction had 12 bases not matched to a gene; V was cut back by 1 base and J by 2 bases. CDR3 region: CAISELESPSGYNTGELFF. The CDR3 nucleotides are TGTGCCATCAGTGAGTTGGAAAGTCCTAGCGGGTACAACACCGGGGAGCTGTTTTTT.

The chain couples TRBV9 to TRBJ2-3; D could derive from TRBD1 or TRBD2 (5 bases each). CDR3 size: 14 residues. The germline V and J ends were trimmed by 7 bases and 6 bases, with 18 bases remaining between them. Looked up from germline, CDR1 is SGDLS and CDR2 is YYNGEE. This chain's CDR3 is CASGRAPWGDTQYF. The DNA for the CDR3 is TGTGCCAGCGGAAGGGCCCCCTGGGGGGATACGCAGTATTTT.

V gene TRBV5-1 combines with J gene TRBJ2-5; 12 bases match TRBD2. V shed 5 bases, J shed 4 bases, and the junction held 9 bases outside the gene matches. CDR1 is SGHRS and CDR2 is YFSETQ in the germline V gene. The CDR3 is 16 residues long. CDR3 coding DNA: TGCGCCAGCAGGGCTAGCGGGAGGGCCTTCGTAGAGACCCAGTACTTC. This encodes CASRASGRAFVETQYF.

This clone was seen a single time. The chain carries TRBV27 and TRBJ2-2; the D is unclear. In germline, CDR1 is MNHEY, CDR2 SMNVEV (reference sequence). The V end lost 6 bases, the J end lost 0 bases, and 11 bases lay between the germline ends. This CDR3 contains 15 residues. The DNA of the CDR3 is TGTGCCAGCAGCCTCCCGCCACCGAACACCGGGGAGCTGTTTTTT. This gives the protein CASSLPPPNTGELFF.

The rearrangement joins TRBV6-2 or TRBV6-3 to TRBJ2-7; D gene unclear. The CDR3 extends over 16 amino acids. Trimming removed 6 bases at V and 3 bases at J, with 21 bases between. CDR1 MNHEY and CDR2 SVGEGT come from the germline V gene. In DNA form, the CDR3 reads TGTGCCAGCAGCCCTCCGGCCAGGCCAGCACGCTACGAGCAGTACTTC. Encoded protein: CASSPPARPARYEQYF.